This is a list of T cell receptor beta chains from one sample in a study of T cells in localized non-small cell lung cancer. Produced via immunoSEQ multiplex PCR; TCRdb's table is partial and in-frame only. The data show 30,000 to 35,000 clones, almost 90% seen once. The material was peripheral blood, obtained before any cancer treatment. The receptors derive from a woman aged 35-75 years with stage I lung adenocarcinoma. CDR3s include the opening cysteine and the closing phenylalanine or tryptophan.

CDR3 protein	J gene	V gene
CAWSPWGSETQYF	TRBJ2-5	TRBV30
CSVDNREAGELFF	TRBJ2-2	TRBV29-1
CASSYGGGHTEAFF	TRBJ1-1	TRBV19
CARSLGTSGGLLYEQYF	TRBJ2-7	TRBV7-5
CASNRGSGGYTF	TRBJ1-2	TRBV6-1
CASSVSGGGARQFF	TRBJ2-1	TRBV11-3
CASQGGQFNSPLHF	TRBJ1-6	TRBV18
CASSGPGGPTDTQYF	TRBJ2-3	TRBV10-2
CSARRGDTQYF	TRBJ2-3	TRBV20-1
CSVELGGNEKLFF	TRBJ1-4	TRBV29-1
CASSEEVLSNQPQHF	TRBJ1-5	TRBV6-1
CASSLADNTEAFF	TRBJ1-1	TRBV27
CASSRRDSSRDGYTF	TRBJ1-2	TRBV5-1
CASSKFLVLIYEQYF	TRBJ2-7	TRBV21-1
CASSLGGTVNNEQFF	TRBJ2-1	TRBV7-9
CASSPPLGGEVRGGGYTF	TRBJ1-2	TRBV7-9
CASSDHSGSSIISYEQYF	TRBJ2-7	TRBV4-1
CASSATDTGRNYGYTF	TRBJ1-2	TRBV9
CASSFRETQYF	TRBJ2-5	TRBV5-4
CASSVAGAGLNTEAFF	TRBJ1-1	TRBV9
CASSLVIGSADTQYF	TRBJ2-3	TRBV7-9
CASRVQDRFPEQYF	TRBJ2-7	TRBV4-1
CASSEAPPEETQYF	TRBJ2-5	TRBV2
CASSPPVGYNEQFF	TRBJ2-1	TRBV18
CASSLGTQITDTQYF	TRBJ2-3	TRBV5-1
CASSWGAQETQYF	TRBJ2-5	TRBV7-2
CASSLGQGSNQPQHF	TRBJ1-5	TRBV7-9
CASSLVPGVNTEAFF	TRBJ1-1	TRBV7-6
CASSLPGQLNEKLFF	TRBJ1-4	TRBV7-8
CASSPWTAETQYF	TRBJ2-5	TRBV5-1
CSAPIYNEQFF	TRBJ2-1	TRBV20-1
CASTKSGKGYGYTF	TRBJ1-2	TRBV11-3
CASGINNSPLHF	TRBJ1-6	TRBV6-5
CASSLVLRNEQYF	.	TRBV5-1
CASSGTAYEQYF	TRBJ2-7	TRBV2
CASSRDSTEAFF	TRBJ1-1	TRBV11-3
CASSSGQGKLNIQYF	TRBJ2-4	TRBV18
CASSLGGAGYGYTF	TRBJ1-2	TRBV7-2
CASSLLPASGGQPQHF	TRBJ1-5	TRBV7-8
CASRLTGVGEQFF	TRBJ2-1	TRBV5-6
CASSPLTGSNEKLFF	TRBJ1-4	TRBV6-5
CASSQGLAGMVFMETQYF	TRBJ2-5	TRBV5-1
CASPSGQGLRGYTF	TRBJ1-2	TRBV6-1
CASSSGGGSYEQYF	TRBJ2-7	TRBV7-2